This T cell receptor beta chain appears in the sequencing data of a study of T cell responses to AZD1222 COVID-19 vaccine. CDR1 is SSHAT and CDR2 is FNYEAQ in the germline V gene (reference sequence). CDR3 length: 17 residues. Clones were sequenced by immunoSEQ multiplex PCR, and TCRdb holds only the in-frame ones, with some missing. The sample carries 150,000 to 200,000 clones, 75% to 90% recorded once. Worth noting for this clone: The junction departs from the called germline gene at one end, perhaps through a read error.

This receptor was identified in an adult in good health. This material consisted of peripheral blood, taken on day 0 of AZD1222 vaccination. The rearrangement uses TRBV7-7 and TRBJ1-4, with D perhaps TRBD1 (5 bases). The CDR3 DNA sequence: TGTGCTAGCAGCCCAAGGCAGGATGCCGATCGGGGCGAAAAACTGTTTTTT. Translated: CASSPRQDADRGEKLFF.